This T cell receptor beta chain is drawn from a study of shared clonotypes between healthy human individuals. The wider study: Three plates each covered CD4 naive and memory; CD8 naive two, CD8 memory one. Study-level points and caveats: Clonotype sharing across several donors was observed for around 5.1% of naive CD4 clonotypes.

Clones were read by immunoSEQ multiplex PCR, and TCRdb kept only the in-frame ones, dropping some. The table shows a few hundred thousand clones, with 95% to 96% occurring only once. As defined, naive CD8 cells were CD45RO-negative and positively selected for CCR7, with terminally differentiated effector memory CD45RA+ cells excluded. V was clipped by 0 bases and J by 8 bases; unmatched bases: 8. The germline gives CDR1 LGHNA, CDR2 YNFKEQ. The CDR3 has 16 amino acids. Turning to this clone: What it binds is not known.

The chain joins TRBV4-2 to TRBJ2-1; 9 nucleotides align to TRBD2. The sequenced sample consisted of naive CD8+ T cells sorted from blood. The receptor's source is a woman in her twenties or thirties in good health. CDR3 DNA sequence: TGTGCCAGCAGCCAAGAGGTAGCGGGAGAGTATGATGAGCAGTTCTTC. Its translation: CASSQEVAGEYDEQFF.